These T cell receptor beta chains were read from a single sample in a study of blood T cell repertoires in COVID-19. Assay used: immunoSEQ multiplex PCR; TCRdb lists only in-frame clones, some missing. The sample holds more than 150,000 clones, roughly 80% seen once. Sequencing input: peripheral blood. These receptors were taken from a man between 60 and 75 years old with active or convalescent COVID-19. Both conserved end residues are part of each CDR3. Each record gives: D gene, J gene, clone size, V gene, CDR3 protein, CDR3 DNA. A D gene is named only where the DNA matches it firmly. Only part of the rows carry a size: once, few, many, or a class if the clone is expanded.

D gene: TRBD2; J gene: TRBJ2-3; clone size: .; V gene: TRBV15; CDR3 protein: CATSRDRRGEGRVDTQYF; CDR3 DNA: TGTGCCACCAGCAGAGATCGACGAGGGGAGGGCAGGGTAGATACGCAGTATTTT
D gene: .; J gene: TRBJ1-1; clone size: large; V gene: TRBV6-2/TRBV6-3; CDR3 protein: CASSYGDNIGNTEAFF; CDR3 DNA: TGTGCCAGCAGTTACGGGGACAATATCGGAAACACTGAAGCTTTCTTT
D gene: .; J gene: TRBJ1-6; clone size: once; V gene: TRBV4-1; CDR3 protein: CASSQDGRGNSPLHF; CDR3 DNA: TGCGCCAGCAGCCAAGACGGCAGGGGTAATTCACCCCTCCACTTT
D gene: .; J gene: TRBJ2-1; clone size: .; V gene: TRBV6-5; CDR3 protein: CASRLTGTYNEQFF; CDR3 DNA: TGTGCCAGCAGACTGACAGGTACCTACAATGAGCAGTTCTTC
D gene: TRBD2; J gene: TRBJ2-2; clone size: .; V gene: TRBV4-2; CDR3 protein: CASSQDSSGRVANTGELFF; CDR3 DNA: TGTGCCAGCAGCCAAGATTCTAGCGGGAGGGTTGCGAACACCGGGGAGCTGTTTTTT
D gene: TRBD1; J gene: TRBJ1-1; clone size: .; V gene: TRBV6-6; CDR3 protein: CASSYTGANTEAFF; CDR3 DNA: TGTGCCAGCAGTTACACAGGGGCGAACACTGAAGCTTTCTTT
D gene: TRBD1; J gene: TRBJ2-3; clone size: .; V gene: TRBV4-1; CDR3 protein: CASSQKGYGDSRADTQYF; CDR3 DNA: TGCGCCAGCAGCCAAAAAGGGTACGGGGACAGTCGCGCAGATACGCAGTATTTT
D gene: .; J gene: TRBJ1-1; clone size: .; V gene: TRBV9; CDR3 protein: CASSVGGMNTEAFF; CDR3 DNA: TGTGCCAGCAGTGTGGGGGGGATGAACACTGAAGCTTTCTTT
D gene: TRBD1; J gene: TRBJ1-4; clone size: .; V gene: TRBV28; CDR3 protein: CASRGGTGVGEKLFF; CDR3 DNA: TGTGCCAGCCGAGGAGGGACAGGGGTCGGGGAAAAACTGTTTTTT
D gene: .; J gene: TRBJ1-2; clone size: .; V gene: TRBV28; CDR3 protein: CASSLQGWEHGYTF; CDR3 DNA: TGTGCCAGCAGTTTACAGGGGTGGGAGCATGGCTACACCTTC